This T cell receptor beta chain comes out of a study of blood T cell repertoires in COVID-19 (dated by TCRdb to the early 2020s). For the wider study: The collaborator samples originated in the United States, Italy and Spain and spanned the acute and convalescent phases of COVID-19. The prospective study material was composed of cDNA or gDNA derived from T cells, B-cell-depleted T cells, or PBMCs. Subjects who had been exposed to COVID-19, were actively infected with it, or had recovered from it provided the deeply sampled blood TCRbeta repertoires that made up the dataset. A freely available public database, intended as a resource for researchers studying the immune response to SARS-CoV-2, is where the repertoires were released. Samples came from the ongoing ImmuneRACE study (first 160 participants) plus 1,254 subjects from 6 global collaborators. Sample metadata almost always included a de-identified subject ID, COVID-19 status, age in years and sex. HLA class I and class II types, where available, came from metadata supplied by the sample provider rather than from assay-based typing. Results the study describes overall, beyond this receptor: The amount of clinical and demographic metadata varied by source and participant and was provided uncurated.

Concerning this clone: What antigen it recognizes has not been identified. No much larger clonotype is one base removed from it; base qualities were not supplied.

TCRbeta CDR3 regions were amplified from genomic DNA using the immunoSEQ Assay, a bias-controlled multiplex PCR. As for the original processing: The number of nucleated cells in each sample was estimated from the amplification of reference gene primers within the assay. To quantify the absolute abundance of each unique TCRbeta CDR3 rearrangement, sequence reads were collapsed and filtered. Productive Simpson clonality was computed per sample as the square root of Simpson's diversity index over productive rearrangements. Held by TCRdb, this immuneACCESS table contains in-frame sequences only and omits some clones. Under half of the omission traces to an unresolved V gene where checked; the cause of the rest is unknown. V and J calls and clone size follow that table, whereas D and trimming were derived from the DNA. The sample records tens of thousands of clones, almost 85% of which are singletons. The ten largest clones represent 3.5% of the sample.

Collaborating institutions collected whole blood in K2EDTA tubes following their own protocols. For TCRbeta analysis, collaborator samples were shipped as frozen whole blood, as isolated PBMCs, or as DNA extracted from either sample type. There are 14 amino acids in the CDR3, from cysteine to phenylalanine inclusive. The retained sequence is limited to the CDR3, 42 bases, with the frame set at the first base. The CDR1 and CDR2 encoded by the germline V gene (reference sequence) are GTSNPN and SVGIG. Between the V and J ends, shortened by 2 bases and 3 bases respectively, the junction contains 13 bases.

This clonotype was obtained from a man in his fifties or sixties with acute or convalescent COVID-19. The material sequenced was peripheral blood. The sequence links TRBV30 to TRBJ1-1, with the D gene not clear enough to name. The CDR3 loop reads CAWSFRGSYTEAFF. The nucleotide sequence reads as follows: TGTGCCTGGAGTTTCCGTGGCTCGTACACTGAAGCTTTCTTT.